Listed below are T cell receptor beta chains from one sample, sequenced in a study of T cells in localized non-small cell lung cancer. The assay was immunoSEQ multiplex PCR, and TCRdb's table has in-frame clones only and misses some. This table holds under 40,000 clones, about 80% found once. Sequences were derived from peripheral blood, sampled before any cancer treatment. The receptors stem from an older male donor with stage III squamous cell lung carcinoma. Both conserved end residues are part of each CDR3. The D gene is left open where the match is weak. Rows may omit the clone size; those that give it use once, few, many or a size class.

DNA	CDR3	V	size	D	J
TGTGCCTGGACCCCGGACGGCTCCTACGAGCAGTACTTC	CAWTPDGSYEQYF	TRBV30	NA	NA	TRBJ2-7
TGTGCCAGCAGCCCCGGGGCCGAGAGGGAGCAGTACTTC	CASSPGAEREQYF	TRBV7-2	NA	NA	TRBJ2-7
TGTGCCAGCAGCCCAGCGGCTCTAGTAGGGCCAGAAAAACTGTTTTTT	CASSPAALVGPEKLFF	TRBV7-9	NA	NA	TRBJ1-4
TGTGCCAGCAGCGAACTACGACTAGCGGGGTACAATGAGCAGTTCTTC	CASSELRLAGYNEQFF	TRBV27	NA	TRBD2	TRBJ2-1
TGTGCCAGCAGCTTAACAGGGTTTCTCCCCTACGAGCAGTACTTC	CASSLTGFLPYEQYF	TRBV11-2	NA	NA	TRBJ2-7
TGCAGCGCTCATTCCGGGACAGGGATGGGCTACACCTTC	CSAHSGTGMGYTF	TRBV29-1	once	TRBD1	TRBJ1-2
TGTGCCAGCAGGGTACTAGAGACCTACAATGAGCAGTTCTTC	CASRVLETYNEQFF	TRBV2	NA	NA	TRBJ2-1
TGTGCCAGCAGCGATACAGGGTCCGGGGAGCTGTTTTTT	CASSDTGSGELFF	TRBV7-7	NA	NA	TRBJ2-2
TGTGCCAGCAGCGCCTTCCGGGACAGGGGCTCCGAGCAGTACTTC	CASSAFRDRGSEQYF	TRBV9	few	TRBD1	TRBJ2-7
TGTGCCATCAGTGACCCGTACACTGAAGCTTTCTTT	CAISDPYTEAFF	TRBV10-3	once	NA	TRBJ1-1
TGTGCCAGCAGCTCCGAGGCTCTTATATACGAGCAGTACTTC	CASSSEALIYEQYF	TRBV7-2	NA	NA	TRBJ2-7
TGCGCCAGCAGCTTGGGACAGGGGGTGAACACTGAAGCTTTCTTT	CASSLGQGVNTEAFF	TRBV5-1	NA	TRBD1	TRBJ1-1
TGTGCCAGTAGTACCGAGTTAGCTAGCACAGATACGCAGTATTTT	CASSTELASTDTQYF	TRBV19	NA	NA	TRBJ2-3
TGTGCCTGGAGAAGGACTAGCGGGAGAGGGGAGCAGTACTTC	CAWRRTSGRGEQYF	TRBV30	NA	TRBD2	TRBJ2-7
TGCGCCAGCAGCTCGATGGACCGGTGGGGCGAGCAGTACTTC	CASSSMDRWGEQYF	TRBV5-1	NA	NA	TRBJ2-7
TGCAGCGCTTCCAGGGGGCAAGGGACTGAAGCTTTCTTT	CSASRGQGTEAFF	TRBV29-1	NA	TRBD1	TRBJ1-1
TGTGCCAGCAGCGTACCCTCGAGCACTGAAGCTTTCTTT	CASSVPSSTEAFF	TRBV9	few	NA	TRBJ1-1
TGTGCCAGCAGCTTATACCCCACTAGCGGGACGAACACCGGGGAGCTGTTTTTT	CASSLYPTSGTNTGELFF	TRBV7-9	few	TRBD2	TRBJ2-2
TGTGCCAGCGTCACCGGGACAGGGAAAGAGACCCAGTACTTC	CASVTGTGKETQYF	TRBV7-7	once	TRBD1	TRBJ2-5
TGCGCCAGCAGCCAGTCGGGGACTAAAGAGACCCAGTACTTC	CASSQSGTKETQYF	TRBV4-1	NA	TRBD2	TRBJ2-5
TGTGCCAGCTCACCACAGGTCGGAAGGGACACTGAAGCTTTCTTT	CASSPQVGRDTEAFF	TRBV18	NA	NA	TRBJ1-1
TGTGCCAGCAGCAAAGGACAGGGTGGCGGGAACACTGAAGCTTTCTTT	CASSKGQGGGNTEAFF	TRBV9	NA	TRBD1	TRBJ1-1
TGTGCCAGCAGCCCCGGGAACACAGATACGCAGTATTTT	CASSPGNTDTQYF	TRBV9	NA	NA	TRBJ2-3
TGTGCCAGCAGCACAGGGTCCGGAAACACCATATATTTT	CASSTGSGNTIYF	TRBV27	NA	NA	TRBJ1-3
TGCAGTGCCAAAAGGGCCACTGAAGCTTTCTTT	CSAKRATEAFF	TRBV20-1	NA	NA	TRBJ1-1
TGTGCCAGCAGGTCCCGACTAGCGGGAGTCAATGAGCAGTTCTTC	CASRSRLAGVNEQFF	TRBV28	NA	TRBD2	TRBJ2-1
TGTGCCAGCAGTGGACTAGCGGGAGGTAACACCGGGGAGCTGTTTTTT	CASSGLAGGNTGELFF	TRBV2	NA	TRBD2	TRBJ2-2
TGCAGCGTTGAGGCAGGGGGAGCCTACGAGCAGTACTTC	CSVEAGGAYEQYF	TRBV29-1	NA	TRBD1	TRBJ2-7
TGTGCCAGCAGCCGAATAGCGGGGGGGTTAGCCAATGAGCAGTTCTTC	CASSRIAGGLANEQFF	TRBV5-4	NA	TRBD2	TRBJ2-1
TGTGCCACCAGCACCTGGGGGACTAGCGGGGCCAGCTCCTACAATGAGCAGTTCTTC	CATSTWGTSGASSYNEQFF	TRBV15	once	TRBD2	TRBJ2-1
TGTGCCAGTAGGGAGTCGACTGTTCTCAATCAGCCCCAGCATTTT	CASRESTVLNQPQHF	TRBV19	NA	NA	TRBJ1-5
TGTGCCAGCAGCTTAACGTGGGGCAATGAGCAGTTCTTC	CASSLTWGNEQFF	TRBV7-3	NA	NA	TRBJ2-1
TGTGCCAGTAGTACCCGCGGGACAGGGGGCGGCTATGGCTACACCTTC	CASSTRGTGGGYGYTF	TRBV19	NA	TRBD1	TRBJ1-2
TGTGCCAGCAGCCCGCAGCACAGGGGGGATGGCTACACCTTC	CASSPQHRGDGYTF	TRBV7-3	NA	TRBD1	TRBJ1-2
TGTGCCAGCAGGTCAAACGGTGACACTGAAGCTTTCTTT	CASRSNGDTEAFF	TRBV2	NA	NA	TRBJ1-1
TGCGCCAGCAGCTTGAACATGGGACAGGGAGGCGAGCAGTACTTC	CASSLNMGQGGEQYF	TRBV5-1	NA	TRBD1	TRBJ2-7
TGCGCCAGCAGCTTGGGGGCAGGGCTTAACACTGAAGCTTTCTTT	CASSLGAGLNTEAFF	TRBV5-1	NA	NA	TRBJ1-1
TGCGCCAGCAGTCAGGCAGGGCATAGATCGAGGTTTAGGGATGAGCAGTTCTTC	CASSQAGHRSRFRDEQFF	TRBV23-1	NA	NA	TRBJ2-1
TGTGCCAGCAGTGAACGGGGGACTCATGGGGCCAACGTCCTGACTTTC	CASSERGTHGANVLTF	TRBV6-1	NA	NA	TRBJ2-6
TGTGCCAGCAGTTTATTACAGGGGGCCGGTGAAAAACTGTTTTTT	CASSLLQGAGEKLFF	TRBV27	NA	TRBD1	TRBJ1-4
TGTGCCAGTAGTAAGCGGGCACCGAACACCGGGGAGCTGTTTTTT	CASSKRAPNTGELFF	TRBV19	NA	NA	TRBJ2-2
TGCGCCAGCAGCTTGGCCCAGGCCATGAACACTGAAGCTTTCTTT	CASSLAQAMNTEAFF	TRBV5-1	NA	NA	TRBJ1-1
TGTGCCAGCACCATCCGGGACAGGTTTTCACCCCTCCACTTT	CASTIRDRFSPLHF	TRBV7-8	NA	TRBD1	TRBJ1-6
TGTGCCAGCAGCTTGAGAACAGGACGGCACGAGCAGTACTTC	CASSLRTGRHEQYF	TRBV5-6	NA	NA	TRBJ2-7
TGTGCCAGCAGCCCAGGGGGGGTAAGGAACACTGAAGCTTTCTTT	CASSPGGVRNTEAFF	TRBV7-2	few	TRBD1	TRBJ1-1
TGTGCCAGCAACTGGCAGGGACATCAGCCCCAGCATTTT	CASNWQGHQPQHF	TRBV2	few	NA	TRBJ1-5
TGCGCCAGCAGCTTGGTGGGGGATACGCAGTATTTT	CASSLVGDTQYF	TRBV5-1	once	NA	TRBJ2-3
TGTGCCAGCAGTGAAAACGGGAGGGCCTACAATGAGCAGTTCTTC	CASSENGRAYNEQFF	TRBV2	NA	TRBD2	TRBJ2-1
TGCGCCAGCAGCTTGGGTCAGAACAATGAGCGGTTCTTC	CASSLGQNNERFF	TRBV5-1	NA	NA	TRBJ2-1
TGTGCCAGCAGCAAAAGTCCGGGACAGGGCAATACCGGGGAGCTGTTTTTT	CASSKSPGQGNTGELFF	TRBV21-1	NA	NA	TRBJ2-2
TGTGCCAGCAGCCCGGAGCTAGCGGTTTACTACAATGAGCAGTTCTTC	CASSPELAVYYNEQFF	TRBV9	few	TRBD2	TRBJ2-1
TGTGCCAGCGGGACCTCTGGGGCCAACGTCCTGACTTTC	CASGTSGANVLTF	TRBV4-2	NA	NA	TRBJ2-6
TGTGCCAGTAGTATGGGCAGGGCGACCTCTGGAAACACCATATATTTT	CASSMGRATSGNTIYF	TRBV19	NA	NA	TRBJ1-3
TGTGCCAGCAGTTGGGGCGGGTTTAGCACAGATACGCAGTATTTT	CASSWGGFSTDTQYF	TRBV27	NA	NA	TRBJ2-3
TGCGCCAGCAGCCCCGGACTAGGAGGCTACAATGAGCAGTTCTTC	CASSPGLGGYNEQFF	TRBV5-1	NA	TRBD2	TRBJ2-1